Included here is one T cell receptor beta chain sequence, with context. The data were obtained in a study of cytomegalovirus exposure and HLA in healthy donors. Vbeta (60) and Jbeta (13) primers were used in the PCR. TCRdb keeps only in-frame clones here, not all; method: immunoSEQ multiplex PCR. The sample carries 75,000 to 95,000 clones, about four fifths recorded once. This CDR3 spans 13 amino acids. V lost 1 base, J lost 10 bases, and 11 bases lay in between. CDR1 and CDR2 from the germline V gene are MGHRA and YSYEKL. The chain joins TRBV4-1 to TRBJ1-5, with D perhaps matching TRBD1 (5 bases). Sequencing input: PBMCs. This receptor was identified in a woman younger than 35 in good health and CMV-seropositive. In DNA form, the CDR3 reads TGCGCCAGCAGCCAAGCAGGGTTCGAACCCCAGCATTTT. It is translated as CASSQAGFEPQHF.